The rows below give T cell receptor beta chains drawn from one sample of a study of cytomegalovirus exposure and HLA in healthy donors. Produced via immunoSEQ multiplex PCR; TCRdb's table is partial and in-frame only. The sample contains around 250,000 clones, roughly 87% of which appear only once. The source material was PBMCs. Source of these receptors: a woman aged 30 to 39 in good health and CMV-seronegative. The conserved cysteine and the conserved F or W are not part of the CDR3 here.

j_call	v_call	cdr3_aa
TRBJ2-3	TRBV9	ASSVTGLAVTDTQY
TRBJ1-5	TRBV19	ASSIVVQGNQPQH
TRBJ2-5	TRBV7-9	ASSLARQGLRYQETQY
TRBJ2-7	TRBV6-5	ASSLSGTGVHEQY
TRBJ1-2	TRBV7-9	ASSPEGRAARYGYT
TRBJ2-5	TRBV11-3	ASRPDWPQETQY
TRBJ2-3	TRBV27	ASRDYREGTDTQY
TRBJ1-1	TRBV28	ASSWVNTEAF
TRBJ2-7	TRBV19	ASSITGAYEQY
TRBJ1-1	TRBV28	ASSFRFTEAF
TRBJ2-1	TRBV10-3	AISVGGYNEQF
TRBJ2-4	TRBV28	ASSLLQGGTVAKNIQY
TRBJ2-1	TRBV28	ATAPGTKGLPAYNEQF
TRBJ2-1	TRBV5-1	ATASGTLAPNEQF
TRBJ2-7	TRBV27	ASKEPGSYEQY
TRBJ2-1	TRBV13	ASSSDSHNEQF
TRBJ2-1	TRBV6-5	ASSFHRPDLDNEQF
TRBJ2-2	TRBV28	ASSLRTGELF
TRBJ2-3	TRBV28	ASSLTRDRGNTDTQY
TRBJ2-7	TRBV15	ATSRDPPRTGTEGWEQY
TRBJ2-5	TRBV5-1	ASSIGGSLQETQY
TRBJ2-2	TRBV9	ASSPDSLDTGELF
TRBJ2-1	TRBV5-1	ASSMGQGKASYNEQF
TRBJ2-7	TRBV7-3	ASSFRQGAYEQY
TRBJ2-2	TRBV9	ASSVNPSGRNTGELF
TRBJ1-2	TRBV28	ASSLSQGTGGYT
TRBJ2-3	TRBV4-3	ASTSGRAGTDTQY
TRBJ1-2	TRBV9	ASSASGGKGDYGYT
TRBJ2-7	TRBV19	ASSITSGAYEQY
TRBJ2-3	TRBV30	AWSVRVTDTQY
TRBJ2-1	TRBV6-6	ASSYESGRYNEQF